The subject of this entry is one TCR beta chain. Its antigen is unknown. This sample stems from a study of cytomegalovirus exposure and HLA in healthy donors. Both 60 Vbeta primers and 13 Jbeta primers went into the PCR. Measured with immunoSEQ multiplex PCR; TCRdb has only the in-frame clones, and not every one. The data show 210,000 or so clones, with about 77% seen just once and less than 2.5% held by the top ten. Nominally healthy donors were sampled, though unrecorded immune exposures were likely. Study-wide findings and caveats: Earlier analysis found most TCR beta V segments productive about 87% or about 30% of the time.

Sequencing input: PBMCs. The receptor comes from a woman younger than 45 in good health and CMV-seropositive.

DNA for the CDR3: TGTGCCAGCAGTGAAGCGCTATCGGTCTACGCGAGCAATCAGCCCCAGCATTTT. Amino acids: CASSEALSVYASNQPQHF. The V call is TRBV6-1, the J call TRBJ1-5, with no clear D. Germline-derived CDR1 and CDR2 are MNHNS and SASEGT. Trimming shortened V by 0 bases and J by 1 base, and 16 bases separated the two germline ends. The CDR3 is 18 amino acids.